A selection of T cell receptor beta chains follows, all from one sample in a study of T cell responses to AZD1222 COVID-19 vaccine. Profiled with immunoSEQ multiplex PCR; TCRdb holds only in-frame clones, not every one. Its clone listing holds 150,000 or so clones. Sequenced sample: peripheral blood. These TCRs come from an adult in good health. Each CDR3 is given without its conserved first and last residue. Fields, in order: V gene, CDR3 protein.

>TRBV11-2
ASSVGDLETQY
>TRBV6-5
ASSYGSATDTQY
>TRBV6-5
ASGSTGGEKLF
>TRBV7-2
ASSLAAGNTEAF
>TRBV7-3
ASSLGPAGSTDTQY
>TRBV4-3
ASSQDRGDNEKLF
>TRBV11-3
ASSSTGYEQY
>TRBV4-3
ASSQGISGNTIY
>TRBV11-1
ASSSMTQQWGNEQF
>TRBV30
AWSPLAGNQPQH
>TRBV13
ASSLDRDEAF
>TRBV19
ASSISAGGNQPQH
>TRBV5-1
ASSLPRVYEQY
>TRBV24-1
ATSDAVQGGQPQH
>TRBV7-2
ASSLTGTSGTDTQY
>TRBV19
ASSPLYGTEAF
>TRBV7-2
ASSLGGGWEANYGYT
>TRBV18
ASSPDRGGTEAF
>TRBV7-2
ASSFVGGARTGELF
>TRBV18
ASSPLNRDAHGYT
>TRBV12-3/TRBV12-4
ASSLWENTEAF